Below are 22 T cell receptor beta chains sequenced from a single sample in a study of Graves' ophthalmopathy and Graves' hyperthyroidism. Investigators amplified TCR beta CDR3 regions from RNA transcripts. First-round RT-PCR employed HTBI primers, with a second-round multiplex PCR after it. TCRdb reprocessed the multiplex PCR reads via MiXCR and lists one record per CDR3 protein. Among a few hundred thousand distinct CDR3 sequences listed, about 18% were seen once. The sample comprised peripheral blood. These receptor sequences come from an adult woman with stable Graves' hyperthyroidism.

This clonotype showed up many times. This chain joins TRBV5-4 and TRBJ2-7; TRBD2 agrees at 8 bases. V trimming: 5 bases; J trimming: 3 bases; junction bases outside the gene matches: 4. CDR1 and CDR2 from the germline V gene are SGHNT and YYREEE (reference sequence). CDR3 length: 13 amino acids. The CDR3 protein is CASSQSGGYEQYF. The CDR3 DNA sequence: TGTGCCAGCAGTCAAAGCGGGGGCTACGAGCAGTACTTC.

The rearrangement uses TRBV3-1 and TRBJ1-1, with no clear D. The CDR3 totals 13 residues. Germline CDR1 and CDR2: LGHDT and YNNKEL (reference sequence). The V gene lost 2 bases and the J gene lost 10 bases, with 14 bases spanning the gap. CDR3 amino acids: CASSQSEPRRAFF. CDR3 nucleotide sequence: TGTGCCAGCAGCCAATCGGAACCCCGGAGAGCTTTCTTT.

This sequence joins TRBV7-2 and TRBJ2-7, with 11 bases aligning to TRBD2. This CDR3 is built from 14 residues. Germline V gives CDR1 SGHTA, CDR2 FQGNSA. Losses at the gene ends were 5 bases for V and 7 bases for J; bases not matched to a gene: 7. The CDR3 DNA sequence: TGTGCCAGCAGCGCCGCACTAGCGGGAGAAGAGCAGTACTTC. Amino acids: CASSAALAGEEQYF. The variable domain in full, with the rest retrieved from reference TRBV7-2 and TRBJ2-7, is GAGVSQSPSNKVTEKGKDVELRCDPISGHTALYWYRQSLGQGLEFLIYFQGNSAPDKSGLPSDRFSAERTGGSVSTLTIQRTQQEDSAVYLCASSAALAGEEQYFGPGTRLTVT.

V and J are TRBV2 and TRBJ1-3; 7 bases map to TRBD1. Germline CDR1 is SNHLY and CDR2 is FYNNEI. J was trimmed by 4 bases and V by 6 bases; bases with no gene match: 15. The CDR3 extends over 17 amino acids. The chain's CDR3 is CASSPRTGNAAGNTIYF. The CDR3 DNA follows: TGTGCCAGCAGCCCCAGGACAGGCAATGCTGCGGGAAACACCATATATTTT. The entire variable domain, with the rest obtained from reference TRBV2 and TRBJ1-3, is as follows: EPEVTQTPSHQVTQMGQEVILRCVPISNHLYFYWYRQILGQKVEFLVSFYNNEISEKSEIFDDQFSVERPDGSNFTLKIRSTKLEDSAMYFCASSPRTGNAAGNTIYFGEGSWLTVV.

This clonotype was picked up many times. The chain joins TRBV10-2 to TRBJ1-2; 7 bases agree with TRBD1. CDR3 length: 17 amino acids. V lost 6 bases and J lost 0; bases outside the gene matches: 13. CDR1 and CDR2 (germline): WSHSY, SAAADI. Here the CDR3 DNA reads TGCGCCAGCAGCGATGCTTCGACAGGGAGAGCTAACTATGGCTACACCTTC. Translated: CASSDASTGRANYGYTF.

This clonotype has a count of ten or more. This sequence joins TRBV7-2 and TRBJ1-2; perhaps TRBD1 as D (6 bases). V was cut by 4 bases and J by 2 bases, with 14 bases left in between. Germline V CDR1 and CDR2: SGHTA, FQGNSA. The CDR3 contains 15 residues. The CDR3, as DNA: TGTGCCAGCAGCTACCGACAGGAGCCCAACTATGGCTACACCTTC. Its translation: CASSYRQEPNYGYTF.

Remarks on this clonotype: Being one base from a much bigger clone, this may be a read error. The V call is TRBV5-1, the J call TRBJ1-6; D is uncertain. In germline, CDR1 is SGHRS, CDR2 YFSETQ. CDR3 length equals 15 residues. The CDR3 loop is CASSLEWDYNSHLHF. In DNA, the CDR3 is TGCGCCAGCAGCTTGGAGTGGGATTATAATTCACACCTCCACTTT.

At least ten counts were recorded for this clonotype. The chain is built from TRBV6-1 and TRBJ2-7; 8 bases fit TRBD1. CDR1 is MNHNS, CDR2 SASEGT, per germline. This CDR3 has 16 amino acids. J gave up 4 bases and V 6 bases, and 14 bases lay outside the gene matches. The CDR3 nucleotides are TGTGCCAGCAGCCCCAACCGGGACAGGCTAACATACGAGCAGTACTTC. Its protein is CASSPNRDRLTYEQYF.

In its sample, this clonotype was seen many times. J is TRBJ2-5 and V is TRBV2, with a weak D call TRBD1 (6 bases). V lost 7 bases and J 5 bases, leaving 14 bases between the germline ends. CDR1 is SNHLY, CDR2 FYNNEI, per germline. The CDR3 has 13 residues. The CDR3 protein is CASTRQVGETQYF. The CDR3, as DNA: TGTGCCAGCACGAGACAGGTCGGGGAGACCCAGTACTTC.

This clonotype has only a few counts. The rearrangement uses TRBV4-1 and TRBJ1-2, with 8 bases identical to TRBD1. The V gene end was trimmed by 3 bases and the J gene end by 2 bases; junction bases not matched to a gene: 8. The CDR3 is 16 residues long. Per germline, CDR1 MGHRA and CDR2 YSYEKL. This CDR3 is CASSHPDRVRNYGYTF. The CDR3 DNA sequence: TGCGCCAGCAGCCACCCGGACAGGGTCAGGAACTATGGCTACACCTTC.

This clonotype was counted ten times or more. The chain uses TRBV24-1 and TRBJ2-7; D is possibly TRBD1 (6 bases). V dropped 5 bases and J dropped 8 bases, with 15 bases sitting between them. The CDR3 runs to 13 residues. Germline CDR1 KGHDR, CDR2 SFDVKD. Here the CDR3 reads CATSAPGEQQQYF. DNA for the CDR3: TGTGCCACCAGTGCGCCAGGGGAGCAGCAGCAGTACTTC.

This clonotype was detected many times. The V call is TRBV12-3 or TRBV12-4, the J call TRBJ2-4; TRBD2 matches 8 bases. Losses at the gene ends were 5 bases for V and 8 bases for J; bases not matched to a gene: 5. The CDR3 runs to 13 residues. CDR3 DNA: TGTGCCAGCAGTCCCGGGACTAGGCACATTCAGTACTTC. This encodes CASSPGTRHIQYF.

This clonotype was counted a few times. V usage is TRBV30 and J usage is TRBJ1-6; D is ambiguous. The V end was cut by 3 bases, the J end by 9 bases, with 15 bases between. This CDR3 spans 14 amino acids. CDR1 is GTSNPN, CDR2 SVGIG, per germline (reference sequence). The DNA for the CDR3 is TGTGCCTGGAGACTGAAGATTCCACGTTCACCCCTCCACTTT. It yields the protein CAWRLKIPRSPLHF.

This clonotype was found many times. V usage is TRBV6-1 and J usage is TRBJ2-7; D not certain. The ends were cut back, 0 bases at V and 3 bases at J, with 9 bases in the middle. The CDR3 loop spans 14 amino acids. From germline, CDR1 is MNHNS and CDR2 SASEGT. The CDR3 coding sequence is TGTGCCAGCAGTGAAGCGAACACCGGCTACGAGCAGTACTTC. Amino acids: CASSEANTGYEQYF.

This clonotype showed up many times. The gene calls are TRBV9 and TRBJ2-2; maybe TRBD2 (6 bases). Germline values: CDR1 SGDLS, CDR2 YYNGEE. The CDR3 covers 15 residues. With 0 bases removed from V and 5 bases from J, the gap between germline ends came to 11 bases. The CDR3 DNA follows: TGTGCCAGCAGCGTAGCGGCTAGCGCTACCGGGGAGCTGTTTTTT. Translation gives CASSVAASATGELFF.

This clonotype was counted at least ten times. The CDR3 loop reads CASSLLQGNHEQYF. The DNA of the CDR3 is TGTGCCAGCAGTTTACTACAGGGGAACCACGAGCAGTACTTC. The V call is TRBV12-3 or TRBV12-4, the J call TRBJ2-7; 7 bases are shared with TRBD1. Losses at the gene ends were 2 bases for V and 5 bases for J; bases not matched to a gene: 6. The CDR3 loop spans 14 amino acids.

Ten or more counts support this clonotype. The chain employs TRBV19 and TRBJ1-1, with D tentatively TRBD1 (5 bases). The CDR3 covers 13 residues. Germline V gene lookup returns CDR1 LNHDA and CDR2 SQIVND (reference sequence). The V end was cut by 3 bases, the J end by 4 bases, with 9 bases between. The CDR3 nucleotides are TGTGCCAGTAGTATGGAGGGGAGCACTGAAGCTTTCTTT. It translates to CASSMEGSTEAFF.

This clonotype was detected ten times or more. The CDR3 DNA reads TGCGCCAGCAGCTTGGGGGACCGATACGGCACCGGGGAGCTGTTTTTT. This codes for CASSLGDRYGTGELFF. The chain recombines TRBV5-1 with TRBJ2-2; D may be TRBD1 or TRBD2 (5 bases each). CDR3 length: 16 residues. The V end was cut by 0 bases, the J end by 4 bases, with 13 bases between. Germline V CDR1 and CDR2: SGHRS, YFSETQ.

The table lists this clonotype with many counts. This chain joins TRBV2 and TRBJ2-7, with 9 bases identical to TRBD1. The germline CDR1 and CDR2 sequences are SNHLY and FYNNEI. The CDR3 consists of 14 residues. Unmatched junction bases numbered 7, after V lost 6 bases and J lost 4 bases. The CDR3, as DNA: TGTGCCAGCAGACAGGGGGCCACACCTTACGAGCAGTACTTC. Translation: CASRQGATPYEQYF.

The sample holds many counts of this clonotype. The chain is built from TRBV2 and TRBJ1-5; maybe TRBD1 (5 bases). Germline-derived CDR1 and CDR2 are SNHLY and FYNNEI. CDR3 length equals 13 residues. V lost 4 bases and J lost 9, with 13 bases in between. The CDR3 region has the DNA TGTGCCAGCAGTGTACGTACCGGGGCGCCCCAGCATTTT. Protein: CASSVRTGAPQHF.

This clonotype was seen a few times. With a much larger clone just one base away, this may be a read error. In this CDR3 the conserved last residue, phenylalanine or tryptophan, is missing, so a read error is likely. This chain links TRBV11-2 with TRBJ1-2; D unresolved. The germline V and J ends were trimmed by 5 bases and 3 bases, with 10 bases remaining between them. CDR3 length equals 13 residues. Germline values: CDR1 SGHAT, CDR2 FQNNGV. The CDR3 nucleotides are TGTGCCAGCAGCCCTCGAGTGGACTATGGCTACACCGTC. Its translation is CASSPRVDYGYTV.

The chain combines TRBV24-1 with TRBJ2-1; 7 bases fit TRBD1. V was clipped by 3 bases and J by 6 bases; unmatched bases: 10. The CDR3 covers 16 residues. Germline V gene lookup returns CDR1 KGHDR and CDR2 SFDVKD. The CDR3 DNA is TGTGCCACCAGTGATAAAACAGGGGTCCGATTCAATGAGCAGTTCTTC. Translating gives CATSDKTGVRFNEQFF.